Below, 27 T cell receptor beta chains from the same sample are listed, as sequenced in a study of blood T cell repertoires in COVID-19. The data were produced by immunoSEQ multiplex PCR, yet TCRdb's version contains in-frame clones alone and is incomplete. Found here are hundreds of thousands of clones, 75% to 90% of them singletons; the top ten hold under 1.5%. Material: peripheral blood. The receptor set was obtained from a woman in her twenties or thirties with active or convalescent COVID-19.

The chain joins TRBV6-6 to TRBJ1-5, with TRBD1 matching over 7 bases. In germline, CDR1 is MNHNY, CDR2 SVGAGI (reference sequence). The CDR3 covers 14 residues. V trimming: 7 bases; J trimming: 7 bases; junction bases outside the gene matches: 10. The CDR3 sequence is CASTQGGRDQPQHF. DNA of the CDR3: TGTGCCAGCACCCAGGGGGGCAGGGACCAGCCCCAGCATTTT.

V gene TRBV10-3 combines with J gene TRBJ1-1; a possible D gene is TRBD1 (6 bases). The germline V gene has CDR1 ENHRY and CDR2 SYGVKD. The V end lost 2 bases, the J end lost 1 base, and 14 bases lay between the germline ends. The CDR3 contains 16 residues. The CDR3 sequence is CAISETSGTQNTEAFF. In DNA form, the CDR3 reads TGTGCCATCAGTGAGACCTCCGGGACACAGAACACTGAAGCTTTCTTT.

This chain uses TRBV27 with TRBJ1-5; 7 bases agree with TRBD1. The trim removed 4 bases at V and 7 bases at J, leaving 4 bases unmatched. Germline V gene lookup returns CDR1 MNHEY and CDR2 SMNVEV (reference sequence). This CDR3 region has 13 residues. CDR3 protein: CASSSQGRQPQHF. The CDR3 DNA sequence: TGTGCCAGCAGTTCACAGGGGAGGCAGCCCCAGCATTTT.

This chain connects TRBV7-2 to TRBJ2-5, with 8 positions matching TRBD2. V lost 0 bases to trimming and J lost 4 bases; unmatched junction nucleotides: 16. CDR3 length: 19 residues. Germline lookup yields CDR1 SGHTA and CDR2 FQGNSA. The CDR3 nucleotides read TGTGCCAGCAGCTTAGCGCATGGGCGAAGCGGGAGAAGGGGAGAGACCCAGTACTTC. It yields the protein CASSLAHGRSGRRGETQYF.

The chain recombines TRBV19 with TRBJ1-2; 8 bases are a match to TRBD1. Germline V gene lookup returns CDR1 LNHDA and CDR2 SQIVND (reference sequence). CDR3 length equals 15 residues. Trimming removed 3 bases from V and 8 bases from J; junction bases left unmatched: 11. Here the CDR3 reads CASSISRGQGGGYTF. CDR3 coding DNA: TGTGCCAGTAGTATCTCCAGGGGGCAGGGTGGCGGCTACACCTTC. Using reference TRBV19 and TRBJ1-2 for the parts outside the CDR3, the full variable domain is DGGITQSPKYLFRKEGQNVTLSCEQNLNHDAMYWYRQDPGQGLRLIYYSQIVNDFQKGDIAEGYSVSREKKESFPLTVTSAQKNPTAFYLCASSISRGQGGGYTFGSGTRLTVV.

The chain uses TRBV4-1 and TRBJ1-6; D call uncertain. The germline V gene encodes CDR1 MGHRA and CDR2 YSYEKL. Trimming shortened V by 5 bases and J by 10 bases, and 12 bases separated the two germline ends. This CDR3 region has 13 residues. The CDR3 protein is CASSSPEGSPLHF. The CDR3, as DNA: TGCGCCAGCAGCTCTCCCGAGGGATCACCCCTCCACTTT.

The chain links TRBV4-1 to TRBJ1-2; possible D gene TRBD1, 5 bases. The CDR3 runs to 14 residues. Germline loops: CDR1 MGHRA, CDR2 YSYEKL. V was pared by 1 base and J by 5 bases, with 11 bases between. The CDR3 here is CASSQGGAGYGYTF. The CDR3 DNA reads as TGCGCCAGCAGCCAAGGTGGGGCGGGATATGGCTACACCTTC.

The chain's CDR3 is CAISAEGLEQFF. CDR3 nucleotides: TGTGCCATCAGTGCAGAGGGCCTTGAGCAGTTCTTC. The chain joins TRBV10-3 to TRBJ2-1; the D gene is possibly TRBD2 (5 bases). The germline V and J ends were trimmed by 4 bases and 9 bases, with 10 bases remaining between them. Germline V gives CDR1 ENHRY, CDR2 SYGVKD. The CDR3 extends over 12 amino acids.

The CDR3, as DNA: TGTGCCAGTAGGACTAGCGGGAGGTACGAGCAGTACTTC. Its protein is CASRTSGRYEQYF. The chain combines TRBV19 with TRBJ2-7, with TRBD2 identical over 13 bases. Trimming removed 6 bases from V and 4 bases from J; junction bases left unmatched: 0. The germline V gene has CDR1 LNHDA and CDR2 SQIVND (reference sequence). The CDR3 covers 13 residues.

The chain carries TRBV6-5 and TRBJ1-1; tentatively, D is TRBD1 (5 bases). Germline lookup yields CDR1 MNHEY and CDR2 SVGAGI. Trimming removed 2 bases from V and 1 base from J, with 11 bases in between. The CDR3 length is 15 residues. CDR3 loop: CASSYGAERNTEAFF. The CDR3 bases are TGTGCCAGCAGTTACGGGGCAGAAAGGAACACTGAAGCTTTCTTT.

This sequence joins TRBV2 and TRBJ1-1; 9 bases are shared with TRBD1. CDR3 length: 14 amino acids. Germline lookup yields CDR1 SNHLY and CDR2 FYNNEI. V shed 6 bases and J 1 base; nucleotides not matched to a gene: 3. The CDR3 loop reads CASRGDRANTEAFF. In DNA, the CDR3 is TGTGCCAGCAGAGGGGACAGGGCGAACACTGAAGCTTTCTTT.

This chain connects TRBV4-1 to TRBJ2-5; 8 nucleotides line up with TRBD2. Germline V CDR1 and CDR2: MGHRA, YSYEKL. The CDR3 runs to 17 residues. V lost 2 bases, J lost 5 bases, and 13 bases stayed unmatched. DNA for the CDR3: TGCGCCAGCAGCCAATCCAGCGGGGGTCGAGAGTGGGAGACCCAGTACTTC. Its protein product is CASSQSSGGREWETQYF.

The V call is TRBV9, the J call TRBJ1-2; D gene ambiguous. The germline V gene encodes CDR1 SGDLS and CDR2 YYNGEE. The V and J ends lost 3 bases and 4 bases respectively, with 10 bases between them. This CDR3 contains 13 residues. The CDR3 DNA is TGTGCCAGCAGCGCTTCCGGGGTCTATGGCTACACCTTC. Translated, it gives CASSASGVYGYTF.

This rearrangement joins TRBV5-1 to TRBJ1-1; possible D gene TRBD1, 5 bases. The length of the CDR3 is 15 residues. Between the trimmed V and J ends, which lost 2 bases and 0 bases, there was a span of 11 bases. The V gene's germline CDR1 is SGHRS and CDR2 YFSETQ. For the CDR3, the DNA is TGCGCCAGCAGCTTAGACAGATACATGAACACTGAAGCTTTCTTT. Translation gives CASSLDRYMNTEAFF.

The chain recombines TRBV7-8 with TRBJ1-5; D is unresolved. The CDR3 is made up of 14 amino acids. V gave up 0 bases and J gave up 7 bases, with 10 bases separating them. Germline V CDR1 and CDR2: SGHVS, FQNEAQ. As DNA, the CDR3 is TGTGCCAGCAGCTTAGCTTCACACCCACAGCCCCAGCATTTT. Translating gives CASSLASHPQPQHF.

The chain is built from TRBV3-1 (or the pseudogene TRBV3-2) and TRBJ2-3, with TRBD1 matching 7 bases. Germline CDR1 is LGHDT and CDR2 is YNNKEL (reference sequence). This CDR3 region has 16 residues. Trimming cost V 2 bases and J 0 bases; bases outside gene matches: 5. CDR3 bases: TGTGCCAGCAGCCAATCGGGACAGTCTAGCACAGATACGCAGTATTTT. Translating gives CASSQSGQSSTDTQYF.

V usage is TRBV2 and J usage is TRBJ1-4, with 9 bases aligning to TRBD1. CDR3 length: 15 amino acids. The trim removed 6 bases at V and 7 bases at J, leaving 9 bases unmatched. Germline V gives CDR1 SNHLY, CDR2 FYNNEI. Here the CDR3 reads CASRTSGTGSEKLFF. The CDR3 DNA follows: TGTGCCAGCAGAACCTCCGGGACAGGGAGTGAAAAACTGTTTTTT.

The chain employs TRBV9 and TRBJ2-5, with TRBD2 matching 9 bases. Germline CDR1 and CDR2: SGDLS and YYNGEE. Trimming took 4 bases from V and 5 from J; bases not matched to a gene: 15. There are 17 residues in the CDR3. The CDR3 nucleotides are TGTGCCAGCAGCCCCCGTAGAGGGACTAGCTGGGAGGAGACCCAGTACTTC. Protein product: CASSPRRGTSWEETQYF.

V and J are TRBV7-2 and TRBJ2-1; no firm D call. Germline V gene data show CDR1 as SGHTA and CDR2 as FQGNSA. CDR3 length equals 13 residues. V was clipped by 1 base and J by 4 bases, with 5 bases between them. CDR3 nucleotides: TGTGCCAGCAGCTTAGGCAGTTACAATGAGCAGTTCTTC. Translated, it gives CASSLGSYNEQFF.

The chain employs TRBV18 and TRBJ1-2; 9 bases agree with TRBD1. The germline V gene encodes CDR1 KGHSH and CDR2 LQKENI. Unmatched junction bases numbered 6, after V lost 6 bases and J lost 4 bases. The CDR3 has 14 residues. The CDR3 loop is CASSTGGAGYGYTF. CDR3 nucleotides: TGTGCCAGCTCCACAGGGGGCGCCGGCTATGGCTACACCTTC.

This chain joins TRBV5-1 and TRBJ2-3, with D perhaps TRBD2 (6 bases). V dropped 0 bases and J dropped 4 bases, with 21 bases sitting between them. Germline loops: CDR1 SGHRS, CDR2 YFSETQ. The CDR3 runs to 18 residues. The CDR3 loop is CASSLDGPLLASADTQYF. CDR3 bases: TGCGCCAGCAGCTTGGATGGTCCGCTACTAGCCAGCGCAGATACGCAGTATTTT.

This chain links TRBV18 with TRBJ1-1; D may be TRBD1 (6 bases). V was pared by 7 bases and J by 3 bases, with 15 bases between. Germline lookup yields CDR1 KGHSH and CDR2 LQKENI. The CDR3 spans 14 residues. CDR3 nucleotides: TGTGCCAGCTGGTCCAGGGGAATTGACACTGAAGCTTTCTTT. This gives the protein CASWSRGIDTEAFF. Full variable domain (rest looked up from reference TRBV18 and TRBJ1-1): NAGVMQNPRHLVRRRGQEARLRCSPMKGHSHVYWYRQLPEEGLKFMVYLQKENIIDESGMPKERFSAEFPKEGPSILRIQQVVRGDSAAYFCASWSRGIDTEAFFGQGTRLTVV.

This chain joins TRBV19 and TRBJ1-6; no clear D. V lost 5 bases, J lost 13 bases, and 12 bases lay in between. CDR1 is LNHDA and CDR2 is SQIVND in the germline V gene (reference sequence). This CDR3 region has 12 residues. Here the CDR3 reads CASSPHRGPLHF. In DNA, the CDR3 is TGTGCCAGTAGTCCCCACAGAGGGCCCCTCCACTTT. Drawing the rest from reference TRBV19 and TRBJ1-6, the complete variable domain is DGGITQSPKYLFRKEGQNVTLSCEQNLNHDAMYWYRQDPGQGLRLIYYSQIVNDFQKGDIAEGYSVSREKKESFPLTVTSAQKNPTAFYLCASSPHRGPLHFGNGTRLTVT.

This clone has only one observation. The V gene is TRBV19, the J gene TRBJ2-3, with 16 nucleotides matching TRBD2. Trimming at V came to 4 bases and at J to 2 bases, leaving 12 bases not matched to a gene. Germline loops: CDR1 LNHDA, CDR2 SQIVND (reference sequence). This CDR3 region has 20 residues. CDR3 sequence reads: CASSRVPGTSGGAATDTQYF. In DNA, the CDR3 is TGTGCCAGTAGTAGGGTTCCAGGGACTAGCGGGGGGGCCGCCACAGATACGCAGTATTTT.

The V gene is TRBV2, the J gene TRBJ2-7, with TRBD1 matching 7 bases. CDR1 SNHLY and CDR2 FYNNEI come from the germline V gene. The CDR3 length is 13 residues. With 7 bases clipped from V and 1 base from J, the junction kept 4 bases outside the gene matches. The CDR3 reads CASTKDRSYEQYF. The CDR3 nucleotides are TGTGCCAGCACAAAGGACAGGTCCTACGAGCAGTACTTC.

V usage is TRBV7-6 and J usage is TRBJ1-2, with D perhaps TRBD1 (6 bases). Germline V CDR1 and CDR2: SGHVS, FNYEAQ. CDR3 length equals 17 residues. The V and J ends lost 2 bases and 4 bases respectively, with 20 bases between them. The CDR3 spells CASSLNGQKGRGYGYTF. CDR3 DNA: TGTGCCAGCAGCTTAAATGGACAGAAAGGAAGGGGCTATGGCTACACCTTC.

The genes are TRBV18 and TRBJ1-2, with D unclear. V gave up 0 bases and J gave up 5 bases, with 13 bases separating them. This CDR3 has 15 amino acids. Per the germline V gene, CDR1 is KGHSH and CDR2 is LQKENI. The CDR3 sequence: CASSPPSRDRYGYTF. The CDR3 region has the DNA TGTGCCAGCTCACCACCTAGCAGAGACCGGTATGGCTACACCTTC.